This T cell receptor beta chain was sequenced for a study of T cell responses to AZD1222 COVID-19 vaccine. About this clone itself: The antigen remains undetermined.

The method was immunoSEQ multiplex PCR; TCRdb's version includes in-frame clones alone and lacks a portion of them. The sample contains some 280,000 clones, 85% to 95% of which appear only once. Study-level results: Possibly, clonal diversity was underestimated; donors were largely white British and included more females.

This CDR3 contains 17 residues. Per the germline V gene, CDR1 is LGHDT and CDR2 is YNNKEL (reference sequence). Trimming removed 0 bases at V and 3 bases at J, with 18 bases between. The sample in question was peripheral blood, obtained 28 days after the second AZD1222 dose. This TCR derives from an adult who received the AZD1222 COVID-19 vaccine. The chain links TRBV3-1 (or the pseudogene TRBV3-2) to TRBJ2-7; weak D call: TRBD1 (7 bases). CDR3 bases: TGTGCCAGCAGCCAAGATCTTGGAGGGGGCAGCATCTACGAGCAGTACTTC. This translates into CASSQDLGGGSIYEQYF.